This TCR beta chain was captured in a study of beta chain features in type 1 diabetes. Study observations and caveats: At VDJ recombination sites, type 1 diabetes patients had fewer insertions and more deleted nucleotides.

Based on CD45RO/CCR7/CD25/CD127/CD95/CD27, CD4+ regulatory, stem cell-like memory, naive and central memory cells were sorted. Sort purity for all populations was recorded as exceeding 98%. Since all of the isolated RNA was reverse transcribed, expressed TCRB transcripts were what got sequenced. About 3.6 million reads per sample on average were obtained from naive, central memory and regulatory T cell samples. The data were produced by immunoSEQ multiplex PCR, yet TCRdb's version contains in-frame clones alone and is incomplete. The table has about 290,000 clones, approximately 8% seen once. This clone was recorded a few times. Antigen: not known. CDR3 length: 14 residues. V lost 0 bases and J lost 3, with 9 bases in between. Germline CDR1 SGDLS, CDR2 YYNGEE.

The chain recombines TRBV9 with TRBJ1-1; TRBD1 is a possible D gene (5 bases). The sample was central memory CD4+ T cells from blood. The TCR comes from a woman under 30 in good health. CDR3 residues: CASSVGAGHTEAFF. CDR3 bases: TGTGCCAGCAGCGTAGGGGCGGGGCACACTGAAGCTTTCTTT.